These 20 T cell receptor beta chains were all obtained from the same sample, sequenced in a study of shared clonotypes between healthy human individuals. The table came from immunoSEQ multiplex PCR; TCRdb's copy has only in-frame clones and leaves some out. The data show more than 450,000 clones, around 79% seen once. The sequencing sample was made of PBMCs. Source of these receptors: a woman between 40 and 55 years old in good health. Some clones in this sample may be carry-over from other donors' samples.

The chain uses TRBV19 and TRBJ2-2; unclear D gene. Germline CDR1 LNHDA, CDR2 SQIVND (reference sequence). V was pared by 3 bases and J by 3 bases, with 8 bases between. This CDR3 has 14 residues. Here the CDR3 reads CASSINSYTGELFF. CDR3 coding DNA: TGTGCCAGTAGTATCAACAGCTACACCGGGGAGCTGTTTTTT. The whole variable domain, filled in from reference TRBV19 and TRBJ2-2, reads DGGITQSPKYLFRKEGQNVTLSCEQNLNHDAMYWYRQDPGQGLRLIYYSQIVNDFQKGDIAEGYSVSREKKESFPLTVTSAQKNPTAFYLCASSINSYTGELFFGEGSRLTVL.

Ten or more counts support this clone. The CDR3 reads CASSFTDRGGTDTQYF. CDR3 nucleotide sequence: TGTGCCAGCAGCTTCACGGACAGGGGGGGCACAGATACGCAGTATTTT. This chain uses TRBV5-6 with TRBJ2-3; 10 positions match TRBD1. The CDR3 spans 16 residues. V was clipped by 2 bases and J by 1 base; unmatched bases: 4. Germline V gives CDR1 SGHDT, CDR2 YYEEEE.

This clone came up a few times. The chain uses TRBV7-3 and TRBJ2-3; 8 bases match TRBD2. Germline lookup yields CDR1 SGHTA and CDR2 FQGTGA. This CDR3 is built from 17 residues. After removal of 2 bases from V and 3 bases from J, the junction contained 10 bases not matched to a gene. The CDR3 nucleotides read TGTGCCAGCAGCTTACGGGTGGCGGGAGGAGGGACAGATACGCAGTATTTT. Encoded protein: CASSLRVAGGGTDTQYF. Full variable domain (remainder filled in from reference TRBV7-3 and TRBJ2-3): GAGVSQTPSNKVTEKGKYVELRCDPISGHTALYWYRQSLGQGPEFLIYFQGTGAADDSGLPNDRFFAVRPEGSVSTLKIQRTERGDSAVYLCASSLRVAGGGTDTQYFGPGTRLTVL.

This chain connects TRBV4-1 to TRBJ2-7, with D perhaps matching TRBD2 (5 bases). This CDR3 region has 13 residues. The ends were cut back, 1 base at V and 7 bases at J, with 11 bases in the middle. The V gene's germline CDR1 is MGHRA and CDR2 YSYEKL. This CDR3 is CASSQASSWEQYF. The CDR3 DNA sequence: TGCGCCAGCAGCCAAGCGTCTAGCTGGGAGCAGTACTTC.

The V call is TRBV7-2, the J call TRBJ2-2; 8 bases fit TRBD2. CDR1 is SGHTA, CDR2 FQGNSA, per germline. Trimming cost V 7 bases and J 5 bases; bases outside gene matches: 9. This CDR3 has 15 residues. Written as DNA, the CDR3 is TGTGCCAGCACCTGGAGCGGGAGAGGGACCGGGGAGCTGTTTTTT. Protein product: CASTWSGRGTGELFF.

The chain couples TRBV5-4 to TRBJ2-1; possible D gene TRBD2, 5 bases. CDR3 length: 15 residues. Per the germline V gene, CDR1 is SGHNT and CDR2 is YYREEE (reference sequence). V lost 1 base, J lost 6 bases, and 14 bases lay in between. Written as DNA, the CDR3 is TGTGCCAGCAGCTTGCGGGCAGCCGGGATCAATGAGCAGTTCTTC. This codes for CASSLRAAGINEQFF.

The chain combines TRBV18 with TRBJ2-5; D remains ambiguous. CDR1 is KGHSH and CDR2 is LQKENI in the germline V gene. With 0 bases removed from V and 2 bases from J, the gap between germline ends came to 4 bases. This CDR3 has 13 residues. CDR3 DNA: TGTGCCAGCTCACCACCAAATCAAGAGACCCAGTACTTC. Translation gives CASSPPNQETQYF.

The rearrangement uses TRBV28 and TRBJ2-7, with 7 nucleotides matching TRBD1. The CDR3 is 14 amino acids. CDR1 is MDHEN and CDR2 is SYDVKM in the germline V gene. Losses at the gene ends were 5 bases for V and 2 bases for J; bases not matched to a gene: 6. CDR3 amino acids: CASSTTGSAYEQYF. For the CDR3, the DNA is TGTGCCAGCAGTACGACAGGGTCCGCCTACGAGCAGTACTTC.

The chain recombines TRBV28 with TRBJ1-2, with 8 positions matching TRBD1. With V trimmed by 6 bases and J by 7 bases, 10 bases remained unmatched. Germline CDR1 and CDR2: MDHEN and SYDVKM. The CDR3 is made up of 14 amino acids. CDR3 loop: CASSLFQGAGGYTF. CDR3 DNA sequence: TGTGCCAGCAGCCTATTCCAGGGGGCGGGTGGCTACACCTTC.

This clone has ten or more counts. The chain links TRBV19 to TRBJ2-1; tentative D call: TRBD2 (6 bases). Looked up from germline, CDR1 is LNHDA and CDR2 is SQIVND (reference sequence). Between the trimmed V and J ends, which lost 4 bases and 7 bases, there was a span of 14 bases. The CDR3 is made up of 14 amino acids. The DNA of the CDR3 is TGTGCCAGTAGTACCCCGGGACTTCCTAATGAGCAGTTCTTC. Its translation is CASSTPGLPNEQFF.

This clone was found a few times. The rearrangement joins TRBV11-2 to TRBJ1-1; no clear D. From germline, CDR1 is SGHAT and CDR2 FQNNGV. The CDR3 has 13 amino acids. V was clipped by 4 bases and J by 2 bases, with 8 bases between them. The CDR3, as DNA: TGTGCCAGCAGCTGGTCAGCAAACACTGAAGCTTTCTTT. Translation: CASSWSANTEAFF. Full variable domain (outside the CDR3, taken from reference TRBV11-2 and TRBJ1-1): EAGVAQSPRYKIIEKRQSVAFWCNPISGHATLYWYQQILGQGPKLLIQFQNNGVVDDSQLPKDRFSAERLKGVDSTLKIQPAKLEDSAVYLCASSWSANTEAFFGQGTRLTVV.

The J gene is TRBJ2-7, the V gene TRBV11-1; TRBD2 might be the D (5 bases). Per germline, CDR1 SGHAT and CDR2 FQDESV (reference sequence). V was cut by 5 bases and J by 0 bases, with 17 bases left in between. The CDR3 length is 16 residues. The CDR3 reads CASSPDGVVSSYEQYF. CDR3 DNA sequence: TGTGCCAGCAGCCCCGACGGGGTAGTCAGCTCCTACGAGCAGTACTTC.

J is TRBJ2-3 and V is TRBV19, with D uncertain. V was shortened by 5 bases and J by 2 bases, with 8 bases between the two germline ends. Germline loops: CDR1 LNHDA, CDR2 SQIVND (reference sequence). CDR3 length: 13 residues. The CDR3 loop is CASSLQYTDTQYF. CDR3 bases: TGTGCCAGTAGTCTCCAGTACACAGATACGCAGTATTTT.

This rearrangement joins TRBV18 to TRBJ2-3; TRBD2 agrees at 7 bases. V was clipped by 3 bases and J by 5 bases; unmatched bases: 2. This CDR3 is 13 amino acids long. CDR1 is KGHSH, CDR2 LQKENI, per germline. The CDR3, as DNA: TGTGCCAGCTCACCCGCGGGAGTAGATACGCAGTATTTT. Its protein is CASSPAGVDTQYF.

This sequence joins TRBV4-1 and TRBJ2-2, with 9 bases aligning to TRBD1. Trimming removed 3 bases from V and 1 base from J; junction bases left unmatched: 9. In germline, CDR1 is MGHRA, CDR2 YSYEKL. There are 18 residues in the CDR3. CDR3 amino acids: CASSHRFPGQGNTGELFF. The CDR3 nucleotides read TGCGCCAGCAGCCATCGATTTCCGGGACAGGGGAACACCGGGGAGCTGTTTTTT.

This clone came up a few times. The chain combines TRBV6-1 with TRBJ2-5, with a tentative D call TRBD1 (5 bases). With 3 bases removed from V and 4 bases from J, the gap between germline ends came to 12 bases. The CDR3 length is 14 residues. From germline, CDR1 is MNHNS and CDR2 SASEGT. In DNA, the CDR3 is TGTGCCAGCAGTGAGCTCAGGACAACAGAGACCCAGTACTTC. The encoded protein is CASSELRTTETQYF.

V gene TRBV6-1 combines with J gene TRBJ2-1, with 11 bases lining up with TRBD2. CDR1 and CDR2 from the germline V gene are MNHNS and SASEGT. This CDR3 has 16 amino acids. J was trimmed by 4 bases and V by 4 bases; bases with no gene match: 6. CDR3 bases: TGTGCCAGCAGTGGATATGGGACTAGCGGATACAATGAGCAGTTCTTC. It codes for CASSGYGTSGYNEQFF.

This chain joins TRBV28 and TRBJ1-5; D gene unclear. V was cut by 3 bases and J by 5 bases, with 8 bases left in between. Germline assignment: CDR1 MDHEN and CDR2 SYDVKM. The CDR3 spans 13 residues. The CDR3 DNA follows: TGTGCCAGCAGTTTGCCCAGCTATCAGCCCCAGCATTTT. Translation gives CASSLPSYQPQHF.

This clone appeared a few times. The V and J genes are TRBV19 and TRBJ2-5; no reliable D call. The CDR3 is 14 amino acids. Germline CDR1 and CDR2: LNHDA and SQIVND (reference sequence). V dropped 3 bases and J dropped 2 bases, with 10 bases sitting between them. The CDR3: CASSIRADQETQYF. The CDR3 DNA reads TGTGCCAGTAGTATTCGGGCAGATCAAGAGACCCAGTACTTC.

The V call is TRBV28, the J call TRBJ1-2; 8 bases agree with TRBD1. With 2 bases clipped from V and 7 bases from J, the junction kept 12 bases outside the gene matches. CDR1 and CDR2 (germline): MDHEN, SYDVKM. The CDR3 runs to 16 residues. The CDR3 loop reads CASSLAQGAFSVGYTF. CDR3 nucleotides: TGTGCCAGCAGTTTAGCTCAGGGGGCGTTTTCGGTTGGCTACACCTTC.